The 31 T cell receptor beta chains below come from one sample, sequenced in a study of technical replicates of blood from several donors. TCRdb keeps only in-frame clones here, not all; method: immunoSEQ multiplex PCR. The sample records almost 70,000 clones, roughly nine tenths being singletons. The sequenced sample was PBMCs. All receptors come from a human donor in good health. Some clones in this sample may be carry-over from other donors' samples.

V and J are TRBV7-9 and TRBJ2-2; D ambiguous. The V and J ends lost 1 base and 13 bases respectively, with 13 bases between them. This CDR3 is 13 amino acids long. Germline CDR1 reads SEHNR; CDR2 reads FQNEAQ (reference sequence). CDR3 sequence: CASSLVLPVGLFF. The CDR3 DNA sequence: TGTGCCAGCAGCTTAGTTTTGCCCGTCGGGCTGTTTTTT.

V gene TRBV4-1 combines with J gene TRBJ1-6; D gene uncertain. The V and J ends lost 1 base and 6 bases respectively, with 10 bases between them. The germline CDR1 and CDR2 sequences are MGHRA and YSYEKL. The CDR3 is 15 residues long. The CDR3 coding sequence is TGCGCCAGCAGCCAAGCGGTCAGGCTTAATTCACCCCTCCACTTT. Protein product: CASSQAVRLNSPLHF.

The V call is TRBV4-3, the J call TRBJ2-7, with a tentative D call TRBD2 (6 bases). V lost 4 bases and J 2 bases, leaving 9 bases between the germline ends. CDR1 is LGHNA and CDR2 is YSLEER in the germline V gene. This CDR3 has 13 residues. The CDR3 loop reads CASSPGETYEQYF. CDR3 coding DNA: TGCGCCAGCAGCCCGGGGGAAACCTACGAGCAGTACTTC.

V usage is TRBV2 and J usage is TRBJ1-6; 8 nucleotides match TRBD1. The junction had 3 bases not matched to a gene; V was cut back by 5 bases and J by 9 bases. Germline V gene data show CDR1 as SNHLY and CDR2 as FYNNEI. This CDR3 comprises 13 residues. CDR3 DNA sequence: TGTGCCAGCAGTCTGGGACAGGCTTCACCCCTCCACTTT. Protein sequence: CASSLGQASPLHF.

The chain couples TRBV4-3 to TRBJ2-1; D is possibly TRBD2 (5 bases). This CDR3 is 14 amino acids long. Germline-derived CDR1 and CDR2 are LGHNA and YSLEER. V gave up 0 bases and J gave up 9 bases, with 12 bases separating them. For the CDR3, the DNA is TGCGCCAGCAGCCAAGATACGGTAGCGAGTGAGCAGTTCTTC. This encodes CASSQDTVASEQFF.

The gene calls are TRBV15 and TRBJ1-3; D uncertain. Per the germline V gene, CDR1 is LNHNV and CDR2 is YYDKDF (reference sequence). CDR3 length: 16 residues. V lost 0 bases and J 0 bases, leaving 9 bases between the germline ends. CDR3 nucleotide sequence: TGTGCCACCAGCAGAGATCCTGCCAGCTCTGGAAACACCATATATTTT. This translates into CATSRDPASSGNTIYF. Full variable domain (missing parts from reference TRBV15 and TRBJ1-3): DAMVIQNPRYQVTQFGKPVTLSCSQTLNHNVMYWYQQKSSQAPKLLFHYYDKDFNNEADTPDNFQSRRPNTSFCFLDIRSPGLGDTAMYLCATSRDPASSGNTIYFGEGSWLTVV.

The V call is TRBV29-1, the J call TRBJ2-5; D perhaps matches TRBD2 (7 bases). Per the germline V gene, CDR1 is SQVTM and CDR2 is ANQGSEA. This CDR3 region has 19 residues. The germline V and J ends were trimmed by 0 bases and 4 bases, with 27 bases remaining between them. The CDR3 is CSVEDPHTWGGLRVETQYF. For the CDR3, the DNA is TGCAGCGTTGAAGATCCCCATACGTGGGGGGGGCTTCGTGTAGAGACCCAGTACTTC.

The CDR3 here is CASRGLAGDSTDTQYF. In DNA, the CDR3 is TGTGCCAGCAGAGGACTAGCGGGGGATAGCACAGATACGCAGTATTTT. The chain has TRBV6-6 and TRBJ2-3, with 13 bases matching TRBD2. Per the germline V gene, CDR1 is MNHNY and CDR2 is SVGAGI (reference sequence). This CDR3 comprises 16 residues. V was clipped by 6 bases and J by 0 bases; unmatched bases: 3.

This CDR3 reads CASRERASRLAGLRYEQFF. CDR3 sequence (DNA): TGTGCCAGCAGGGAGAGAGCGTCCCGACTAGCGGGACTAAGGTATGAGCAGTTCTTC. The chain recombines TRBV7-9 with TRBJ2-1, with TRBD2 matching over 11 bases. Germline V lookup: CDR1 SEHNR, CDR2 FQNEAQ (reference sequence). Germline trimming cut 6 bases from V and 8 bases from J; bases unmatched to any gene: 21. CDR3 length: 19 amino acids.

This chain joins TRBV6-5 and TRBJ2-4; D might be TRBD2 (6 bases). The germline gives CDR1 MNHEY, CDR2 SVGAGI. The CDR3 has 16 amino acids. V lost 0 bases, J lost 3 bases, and 12 bases lay in between. The CDR3 region is CASSYSGGPGKNIQYF. In nucleotides, the CDR3 is TGTGCCAGCAGTTACTCCGGAGGGCCGGGCAAAAACATTCAGTACTTC.

V is TRBV19 and J is TRBJ1-5; 9 positions agree with TRBD1. The germline CDR1 and CDR2 sequences are LNHDA and SQIVND (reference sequence). The CDR3 length is 15 residues. Losses at the gene ends were 5 bases for V and 4 bases for J; bases not matched to a gene: 6. CDR3 region: CASSAGGTGNQPQHF. The DNA of the CDR3 is TGTGCCAGTAGTGCCGGGGGGACAGGGAATCAGCCCCAGCATTTT.

V and J are TRBV14 and TRBJ1-1; TRBD1 is a possible D gene (5 bases). This CDR3 is built from 15 residues. Trimming removed 1 base at V and 5 bases at J, with 14 bases between. Germline lookup yields CDR1 SGHDN and CDR2 FVKESK. CDR3 coding DNA: TGTGCCAGCAGCCAAGTAGGCCCGCGGGGGACTGAAGCTTTCTTT. Its protein product is CASSQVGPRGTEAFF. The entire variable domain, with the rest obtained from reference TRBV14 and TRBJ1-1, is as follows: EAGVTQFPSHSVIEKGQTVTLRCDPISGHDNLYWYRRVMGKEIKFLLHFVKESKQDESGMPNNRFLAERTGGTYSTLKVQPAELEDSGVYFCASSQVGPRGTEAFFGQGTRLTVV.

There are a few counts of this clone. This rearrangement joins TRBV2 to TRBJ1-2, with 10 bases lining up with TRBD1. Germline V gives CDR1 SNHLY, CDR2 FYNNEI. Trimming cost V 6 bases and J 6 bases; bases outside gene matches: 4. The CDR3 has 13 amino acids. CDR3 in DNA: TGTGCCAGCAGAATTGGACAGGGGGATGGCTACACCTTC. Translation: CASRIGQGDGYTF.

The chain uses TRBV18 and TRBJ2-2; no definite D call. V was trimmed by 2 bases and J by 8 bases, leaving 9 bases between them. Germline CDR1 is KGHSH and CDR2 is LQKENI. The CDR3 extends over 13 amino acids. The CDR3 here is CASSPERVGELFF. CDR3 coding DNA: TGTGCCAGCTCACCAGAAAGAGTAGGGGAGCTGTTTTTT.

This clone has only one observation. The chain carries TRBV2 and TRBJ2-1, with 12 nucleotides matching TRBD2. The CDR3 extends over 18 amino acids. CDR1 and CDR2 (germline): SNHLY, FYNNEI. J was trimmed by 7 bases and V by 6 bases; bases with no gene match: 16. The CDR3 DNA reads TGTGCCAGCAGGGATATAGGGACTAGCGGGCCTTCGGGGAATGAGCAGTTCTTC. Its translation: CASRDIGTSGPSGNEQFF.

This clone has just a few counts. The V and J genes are TRBV7-9 and TRBJ1-1, with 8 bases matching TRBD1. The CDR3 contains 15 residues. Germline CDR1 reads SEHNR; CDR2 reads FQNEAQ (reference sequence). With V trimmed by 5 bases and J by 3 bases, 8 bases remained unmatched. The DNA for the CDR3 is TGTGCCAGCAGCGTAGGACAGGGTAGGGACACTGAAGCTTTCTTT. It specifies CASSVGQGRDTEAFF. The full variable domain, in which reference TRBV7-9 and TRBJ1-1 provide the parts outside the CDR3, is DTGVSQNPRHKITKRGQNVTFRCDPISEHNRLYWYRQTLGQGPEFLTYFQNEAQLEKSRLLSDRFSAERPKGSFSTLEIQRTEQGDSAMYLCASSVGQGRDTEAFFGQGTRLTVV.

This sequence joins TRBV7-3 and TRBJ1-1; no clear D. V lost 0 bases and J lost 1, with 6 bases in between. Germline V CDR1 and CDR2: SGHTA, FQGTGA. The CDR3 runs to 14 residues. The CDR3 sequence: CASSLTGSNTEAFF. The CDR3, as DNA: TGTGCCAGCAGCTTAACCGGGTCGAACACTGAAGCTTTCTTT.

The chain has TRBV18 and TRBJ1-2; 7 nucleotides match TRBD1. This CDR3 comprises 14 residues. J lost 6 bases, V lost 7 bases, and 11 bases had no gene match. The V gene's germline CDR1 is KGHSH and CDR2 LQKENI. The CDR3 DNA reads as TGTGCCAGCTTCGACCAAGACAGGGTAGATGGCTACACCTTC. Translation gives CASFDQDRVDGYTF.

J is TRBJ2-2 and V is TRBV29-1, with 11 bases aligning to TRBD2. The V gene end was trimmed by 6 bases and the J gene end by 5 bases; junction bases not matched to a gene: 14. The V gene's germline CDR1 is SQVTM and CDR2 ANQGSEA. The CDR3 extends over 17 amino acids. The CDR3 DNA is TGCAGCGTCTATGGAGAGCCTAGCGGGGGGACTACCGGGGAGCTGTTTTTT. Residues: CSVYGEPSGGTTGELFF.

This clone was counted once. The V and J genes are TRBV5-6 and TRBJ2-1, with 14 bases that match TRBD2. The junction had 5 bases not matched to a gene; V was cut back by 5 bases and J by 7 bases. The CDR3 has 15 residues. CDR1 and CDR2 from the germline V gene are SGHDT and YYEEEE. The CDR3 region has the DNA TGTGCCAGCAGGGGGACTAGCGGGAGTAGGAATGAGCAGTTCTTC. Protein: CASRGTSGSRNEQFF.

The V call is TRBV30, the J call TRBJ2-2; 8 bases map to TRBD1. Germline CDR1 GTSNPN, CDR2 SVGIG (reference sequence). With V trimmed by 5 bases and J by 8 bases, 13 bases remained unmatched. This CDR3 comprises 15 residues. Here the CDR3 DNA reads TGTGCCTGGGCCCCGACCAGGGGGCTCATGGGGGAGCTGTTTTTT. Encoded protein: CAWAPTRGLMGELFF.

The chain combines TRBV7-9 with TRBJ1-3; 7 bases agree with TRBD1. Germline CDR1 reads SEHNR; CDR2 reads FQNEAQ (reference sequence). The CDR3 has 14 residues. Trimming cost V 1 base and J 8 bases; bases outside gene matches: 5. As DNA, the CDR3 is TGTGCCAGCAGCTTAGTGGGACAGCGCGACACCATATATTTT. Translation gives CASSLVGQRDTIYF.

V usage is TRBV5-1 and J usage is TRBJ1-5, with a tentative D call TRBD1 (5 bases). The V end was cut by 0 bases, the J end by 0 bases, with 7 bases between. The germline V gene has CDR1 SGHRS and CDR2 YFSETQ. The CDR3 sequence is 15 residues long. The CDR3 sequence is CASSLAGNSNQPQHF. CDR3 in DNA: TGCGCCAGCAGCTTGGCAGGGAATAGCAATCAGCCCCAGCATTTT.

This chain uses TRBV7-2 with TRBJ2-1; D might be TRBD1 (5 bases). V shed 5 bases and J shed 8 bases, with 16 bases lying between them. CDR3 length: 14 residues. Per germline, CDR1 SGHTA and CDR2 FQGNSA. CDR3 sequence: CASSAAQGFDEQFF. CDR3 sequence (DNA): TGTGCCAGCAGCGCCGCTCAGGGTTTCGATGAGCAGTTCTTC.

The genes are TRBV11-2 and TRBJ1-6; no definite D call. This CDR3 has 14 residues. In germline, CDR1 is SGHAT, CDR2 FQNNGV. The V and J ends lost 5 bases and 7 bases respectively, with 12 bases between them. The DNA for the CDR3 is TGTGCCAGCAGCCCAACGGAGGGAAATTCACCCCTCCACTTT. It is translated as CASSPTEGNSPLHF. Supplemented by reference TRBV11-2 and TRBJ1-6, the full variable domain reads EAGVAQSPRYKIIEKRQSVAFWCNPISGHATLYWYQQILGQGPKLLIQFQNNGVVDDSQLPKDRFSAERLKGVDSTLKIQPAKLEDSAVYLCASSPTEGNSPLHFGNGTRLTVT.

The chain employs TRBV30 and TRBJ2-7, with D possibly matching TRBD1 (5 bases). The CDR3 loop spans 13 amino acids. Germline-derived CDR1 and CDR2 are GTSNPN and SVGIG (reference sequence). V lost 4 bases and J 1 base, leaving 11 bases between the germline ends. Here the CDR3 reads CAWTYDSSYEQYF. The CDR3 DNA is TGTGCCTGGACCTACGACAGTTCCTACGAGCAGTACTTC.

CDR3 DNA sequence: TGCGCCAGCAGCCATCCGGGACTAGCGCGCAATGAGCAGTTCTTC. This encodes CASSHPGLARNEQFF. This chain connects TRBV4-3 to TRBJ2-1; TRBD2 matches 10 bases. In germline, CDR1 is LGHNA, CDR2 YSLEER. This CDR3 region has 15 residues. Losses at the gene ends were 3 bases for V and 6 bases for J; bases not matched to a gene: 5.

The gene calls are TRBV27 and TRBJ1-4; 7 bases are shared with TRBD1. The germline V gene has CDR1 MNHEY and CDR2 SMNVEV (reference sequence). V gave up 4 bases and J gave up 10 bases; unmatched junction bases: 15. This CDR3 spans 16 amino acids. The CDR3 coding sequence is TGTGCCAGCAGTTCGTATTCCGGGACAGAAATGGGAAAACTGTTTTTT. It specifies CASSSYSGTEMGKLFF.

The chain employs TRBV5-4 and TRBJ2-1; the match to TRBD1 covers 10 bases. Trimming took 4 bases from V and 1 from J; bases not matched to a gene: 17. This CDR3 is built from 20 residues. Germline values: CDR1 SGHNT, CDR2 YYREEE (reference sequence). CDR3 protein: CASSGWTGPRDRGSYNEQFF. In DNA form, the CDR3 reads TGTGCCAGCAGCGGGTGGACCGGGCCCCGGGACAGGGGTTCCTACAATGAGCAGTTCTTC.

V gene TRBV7-3 combines with J gene TRBJ2-1, with TRBD2 as a possible D gene (5 bases). The CDR3 consists of 18 residues. With 5 bases removed from V and 3 bases from J, the gap between germline ends came to 23 bases. CDR1 SGHTA and CDR2 FQGTGA come from the germline V gene. Here the CDR3 reads CASSLLPPLSGVYNEQFF. In DNA form, the CDR3 reads TGTGCCAGCAGCCTCCTTCCCCCACTCAGCGGCGTCTACAATGAGCAGTTCTTC.

The rearrangement joins TRBV19 to TRBJ2-7, with a possible D match to TRBD2 (6 bases). CDR1 and CDR2 from the germline V gene are LNHDA and SQIVND (reference sequence). V was clipped by 4 bases and J by 4 bases, with 14 bases between them. The CDR3 runs 14 residues. The CDR3 DNA sequence: TGTGCCAGTAGTACGGCACTAGCAGCGTACGAGCAGTACTTC. This codes for CASSTALAAYEQYF.